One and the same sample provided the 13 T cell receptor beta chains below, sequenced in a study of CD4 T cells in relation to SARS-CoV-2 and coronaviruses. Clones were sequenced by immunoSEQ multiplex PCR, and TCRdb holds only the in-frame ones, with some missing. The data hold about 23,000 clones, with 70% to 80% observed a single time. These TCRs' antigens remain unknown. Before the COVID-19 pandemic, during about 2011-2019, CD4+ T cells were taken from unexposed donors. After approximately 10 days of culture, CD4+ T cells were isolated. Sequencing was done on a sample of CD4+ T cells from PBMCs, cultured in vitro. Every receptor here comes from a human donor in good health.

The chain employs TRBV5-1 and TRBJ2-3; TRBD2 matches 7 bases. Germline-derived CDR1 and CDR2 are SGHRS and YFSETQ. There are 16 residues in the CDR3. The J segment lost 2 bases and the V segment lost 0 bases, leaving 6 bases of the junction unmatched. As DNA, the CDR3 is TGCGCCAGCAGCTTGGGTTCCAGCGGGAACACAGATACGCAGTATTTT. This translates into CASSLGSSGNTDTQYF.

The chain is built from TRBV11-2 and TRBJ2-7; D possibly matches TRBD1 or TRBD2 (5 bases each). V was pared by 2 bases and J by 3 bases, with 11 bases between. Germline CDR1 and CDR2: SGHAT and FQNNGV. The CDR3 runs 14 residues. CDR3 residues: CASSLWGRNYEQYF. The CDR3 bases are TGTGCCAGCAGCTTATGGGGACGAAACTACGAGCAGTACTTC.

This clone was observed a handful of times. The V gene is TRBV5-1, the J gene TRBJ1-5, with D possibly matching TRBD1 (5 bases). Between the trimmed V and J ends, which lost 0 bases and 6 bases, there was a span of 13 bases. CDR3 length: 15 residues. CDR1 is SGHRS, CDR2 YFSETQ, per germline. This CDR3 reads CASSLEGDVGQPQHF. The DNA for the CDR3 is TGCGCCAGCAGCTTGGAAGGGGATGTGGGTCAGCCCCAGCATTTT.

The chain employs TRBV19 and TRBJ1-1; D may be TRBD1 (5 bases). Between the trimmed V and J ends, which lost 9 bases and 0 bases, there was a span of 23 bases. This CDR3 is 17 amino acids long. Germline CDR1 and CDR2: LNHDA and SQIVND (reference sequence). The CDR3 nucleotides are TGTGCCAGCAATCTGAGGGGCAGGGTAGGGGTGAACACTGAAGCTTTCTTT. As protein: CASNLRGRVGVNTEAFF.

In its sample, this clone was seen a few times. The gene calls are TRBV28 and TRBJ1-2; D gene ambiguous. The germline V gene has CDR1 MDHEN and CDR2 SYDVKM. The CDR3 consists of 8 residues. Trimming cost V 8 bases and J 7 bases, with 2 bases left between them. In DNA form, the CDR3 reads TGTGCCAGCGGTGGCTACACCTTC. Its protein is CASGGYTF.

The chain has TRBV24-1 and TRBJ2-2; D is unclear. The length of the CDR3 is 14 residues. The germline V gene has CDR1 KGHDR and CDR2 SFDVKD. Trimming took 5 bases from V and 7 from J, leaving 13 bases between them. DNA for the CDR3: TGTGCCACCAGTGGGCCAACTTCGGGCGGGGAGCTGTTTTTT. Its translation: CATSGPTSGGELFF.

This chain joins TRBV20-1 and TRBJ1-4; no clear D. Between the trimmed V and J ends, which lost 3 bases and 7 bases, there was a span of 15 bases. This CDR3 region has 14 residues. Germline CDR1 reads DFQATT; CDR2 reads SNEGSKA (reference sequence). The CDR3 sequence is CSASSRTGSEKLFF. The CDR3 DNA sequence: TGCAGTGCTAGTTCCCGGACCGGGAGTGAAAAACTGTTTTTT.

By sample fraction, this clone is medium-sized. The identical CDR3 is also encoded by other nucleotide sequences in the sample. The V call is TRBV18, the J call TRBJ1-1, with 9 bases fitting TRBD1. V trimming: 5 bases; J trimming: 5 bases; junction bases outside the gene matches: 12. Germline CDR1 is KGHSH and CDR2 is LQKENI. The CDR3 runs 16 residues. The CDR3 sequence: CASSSFTGTGNTEAFF. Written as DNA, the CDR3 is TGTGCCAGCTCATCATTTACGGGGACAGGGAATACTGAAGCTTTCTTT.

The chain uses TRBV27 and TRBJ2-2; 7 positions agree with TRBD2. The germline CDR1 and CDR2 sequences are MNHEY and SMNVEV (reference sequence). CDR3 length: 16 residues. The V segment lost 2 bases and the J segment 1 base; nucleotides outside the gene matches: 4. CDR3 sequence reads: CASSLSGTLNTGELFF. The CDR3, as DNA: TGTGCCAGCAGTTTAAGCGGGACCTTGAACACCGGGGAGCTGTTTTTT.

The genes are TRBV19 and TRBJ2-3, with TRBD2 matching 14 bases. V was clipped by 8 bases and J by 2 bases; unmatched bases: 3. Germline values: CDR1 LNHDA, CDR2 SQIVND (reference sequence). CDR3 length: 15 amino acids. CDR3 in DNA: TGTGCCAGTGGGACTAGCGGGAGTCCCACAGATACGCAGTATTTT. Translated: CASGTSGSPTDTQYF.

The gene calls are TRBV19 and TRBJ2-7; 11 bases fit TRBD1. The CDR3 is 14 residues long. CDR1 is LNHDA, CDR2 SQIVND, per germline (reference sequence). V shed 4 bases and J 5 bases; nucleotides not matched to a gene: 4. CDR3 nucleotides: TGTGCCAGTAGTACCGGACAGGGGGCTAACGAGCAGTACTTC. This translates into CASSTGQGANEQYF.

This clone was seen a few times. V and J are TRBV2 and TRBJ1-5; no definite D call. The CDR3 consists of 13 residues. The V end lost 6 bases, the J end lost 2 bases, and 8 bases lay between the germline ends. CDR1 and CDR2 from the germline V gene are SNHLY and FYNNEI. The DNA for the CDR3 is TGTGCCAGCAGAAGGGAGGGCAATCAGCCCCAGCATTTT. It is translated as CASRREGNQPQHF.

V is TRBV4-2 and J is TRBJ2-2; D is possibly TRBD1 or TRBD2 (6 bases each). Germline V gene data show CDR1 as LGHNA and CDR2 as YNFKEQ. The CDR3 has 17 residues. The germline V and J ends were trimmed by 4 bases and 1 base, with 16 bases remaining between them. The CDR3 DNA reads TGTGCCAGCAGCCGGACTATGGGACACATGAACACCGGGGAGCTGTTTTTT. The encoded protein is CASSRTMGHMNTGELFF.